This T cell receptor (beta chain) was retrieved from a study of cytomegalovirus exposure and HLA in healthy donors. General study findings and limits: Researchers catalogued under 200 TCR beta chains as cytomegalovirus-associated. Most TCR sequences were rare, but some public TCRs occurred in many donors.

Germline V gene data show CDR1 as MNHEY and CDR2 as SVGAGI. The CDR3 is 13 amino acids. V was trimmed by 9 bases and J by 3 bases, leaving 14 bases between them. PCR primers comprised 60 Vbeta and 13 Jbeta primers. Assay: immunoSEQ multiplex PCR; the TCRdb copy retains only in-frame clones and omits some. The table shows fewer than 250,000 clones, with around four fifths occurring only once. A note on this clone: What it recognizes is unknown.

The V gene is TRBV6-5, the J gene TRBJ2-5; D might be TRBD2 (5 bases). The sequencing input was PBMCs. The sequence came from a woman aged 45-65 years in good health and CMV-seropositive. The CDR3 is CASSLGLEETQYF. CDR3 DNA sequence: TGTGCCAGTTCCCTCGGACTGGAAGAGACCCAGTACTTC.